The clone carrying this T cell receptor beta chain was recorded a few times. Using immunoSEQ multiplex PCR, the repertoire was profiled, and TCRdb retains in-frame clones only, with some absent. In the table there are some 180,000 clones, 65% to 85% of which are singletons. This CDR3 has 16 residues. Losses at the gene ends were 1 base for V and 5 bases for J; bases not matched to a gene: 10. Germline assignment: CDR1 SGHKS and CDR2 YYEKEE (reference sequence). This entry comes from a study of blood T cell repertoires in COVID-19. Study background: Acute and convalescent COVID-19 samples came from the United States, Italy and Spain.

The chain carries TRBV5-5 and TRBJ2-3; TRBD2 matches at 7 bases. The sample consisted of peripheral blood. This TCR derives from a woman aged 40 to 49 with COVID-19, enrolled during active disease. The chain's CDR3 is CASSLISGGSKDTQYF. The CDR3 nucleotides read TGTGCCAGCAGCTTGATCTCTGGCGGGAGTAAAGATACGCAGTATTTT. Full variable domain (rest looked up from reference TRBV5-5 and TRBJ2-3): DAGVTQSPTHLIKTRGQQVTLRCSPISGHKSVSWYQQVLGQGPQFIFQYYEKEERGRGNFPDRFSARQFPNYSSELNVNALLLGDSALYLCASSLISGGSKDTQYFGPGTRLTVL.